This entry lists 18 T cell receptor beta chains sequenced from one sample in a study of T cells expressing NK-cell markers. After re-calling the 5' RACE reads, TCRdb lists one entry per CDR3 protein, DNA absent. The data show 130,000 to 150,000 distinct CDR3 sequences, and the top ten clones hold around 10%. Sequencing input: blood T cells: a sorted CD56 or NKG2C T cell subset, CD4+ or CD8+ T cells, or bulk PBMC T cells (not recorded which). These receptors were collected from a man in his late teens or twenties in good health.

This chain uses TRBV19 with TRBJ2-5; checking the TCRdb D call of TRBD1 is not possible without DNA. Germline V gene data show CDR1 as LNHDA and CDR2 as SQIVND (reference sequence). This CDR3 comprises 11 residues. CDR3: CASNQGGTQYF. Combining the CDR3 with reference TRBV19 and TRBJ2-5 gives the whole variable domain DGGITQSPKYLFRKEGQNVTLSCEQNLNHDAMYWYRQDPGQGLRLIYYSQIVNDFQKGDIAEGYSVSREKKESFPLTVTSAQKNPTAFYLCASNQGGTQYFGPGTRLLVL.

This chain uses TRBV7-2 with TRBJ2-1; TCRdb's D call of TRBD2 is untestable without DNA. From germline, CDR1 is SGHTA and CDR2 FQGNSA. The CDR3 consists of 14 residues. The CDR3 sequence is CASRDPGLDNEQFF.

CDR3 protein: CAIGTGGTIYEQFF. J is TRBJ2-1 and V is TRBV10-3; with no DNA, the TCRdb D assignment of TRBD1 cannot be verified. Germline CDR1 is ENHRY and CDR2 is SYGVKD. This CDR3 has 14 amino acids.

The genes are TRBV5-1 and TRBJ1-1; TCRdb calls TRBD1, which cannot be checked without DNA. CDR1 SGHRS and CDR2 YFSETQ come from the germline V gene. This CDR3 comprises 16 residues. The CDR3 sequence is CASSHRQGAMNTEAFF.

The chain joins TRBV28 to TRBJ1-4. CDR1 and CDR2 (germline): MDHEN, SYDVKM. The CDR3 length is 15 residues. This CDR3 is CASSFGPAINEKLFF. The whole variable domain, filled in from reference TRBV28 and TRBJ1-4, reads DVKVTQSSRYLVKRTGEKVFLECVQDMDHENMFWYRQDPGLGLRLIYFSYDVKMKEKGDIPEGYSVSREKKERFSLILESASTNQTSMYLCASSFGPAINEKLFFGSGTQLSVL.

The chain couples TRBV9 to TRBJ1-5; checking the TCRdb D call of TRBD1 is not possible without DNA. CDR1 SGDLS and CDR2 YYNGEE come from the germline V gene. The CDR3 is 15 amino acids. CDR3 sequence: CASSPTGGVNQPQHF.

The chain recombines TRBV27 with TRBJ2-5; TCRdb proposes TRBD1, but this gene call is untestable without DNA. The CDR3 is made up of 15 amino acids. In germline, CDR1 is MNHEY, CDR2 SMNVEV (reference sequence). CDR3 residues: CASALGTGIQETQYF.

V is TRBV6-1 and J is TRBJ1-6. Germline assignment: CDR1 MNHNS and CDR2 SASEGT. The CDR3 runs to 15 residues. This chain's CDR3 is CASTQQSAPDSPLHF.

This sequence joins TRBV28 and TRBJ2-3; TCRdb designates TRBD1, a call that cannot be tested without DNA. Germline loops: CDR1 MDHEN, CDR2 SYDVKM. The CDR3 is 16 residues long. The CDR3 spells CASSPLGQGASDTQYF.

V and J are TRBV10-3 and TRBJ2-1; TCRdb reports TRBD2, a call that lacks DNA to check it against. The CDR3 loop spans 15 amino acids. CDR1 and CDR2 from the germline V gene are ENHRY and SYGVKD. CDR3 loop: CAITDLGRPLHEQFF.

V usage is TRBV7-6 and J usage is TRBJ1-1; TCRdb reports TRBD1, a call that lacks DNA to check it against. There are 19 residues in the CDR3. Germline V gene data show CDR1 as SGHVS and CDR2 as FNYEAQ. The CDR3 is CASSLTVASQGAGNTEAFF.

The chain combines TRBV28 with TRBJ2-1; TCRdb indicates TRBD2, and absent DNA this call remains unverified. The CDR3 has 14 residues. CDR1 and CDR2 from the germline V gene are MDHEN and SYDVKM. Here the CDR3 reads CASRTSGVYNEQFF.

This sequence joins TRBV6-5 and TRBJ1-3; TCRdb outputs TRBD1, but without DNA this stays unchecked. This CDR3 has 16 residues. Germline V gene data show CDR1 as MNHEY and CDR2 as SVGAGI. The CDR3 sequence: CASSLGLDRGGNTIYF.

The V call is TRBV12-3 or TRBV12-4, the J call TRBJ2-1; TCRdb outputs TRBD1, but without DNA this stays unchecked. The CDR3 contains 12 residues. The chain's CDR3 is CASSPPRHEQFF.

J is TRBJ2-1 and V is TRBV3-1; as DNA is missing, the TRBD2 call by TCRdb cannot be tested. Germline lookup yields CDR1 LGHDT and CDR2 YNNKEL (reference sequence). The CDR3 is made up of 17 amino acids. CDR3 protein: CASSQVPPAGGGNEQFF.

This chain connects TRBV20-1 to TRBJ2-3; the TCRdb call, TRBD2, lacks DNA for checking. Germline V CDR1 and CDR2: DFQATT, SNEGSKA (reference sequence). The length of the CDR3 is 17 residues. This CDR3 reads CSAREWLAGVGTDTQYF.

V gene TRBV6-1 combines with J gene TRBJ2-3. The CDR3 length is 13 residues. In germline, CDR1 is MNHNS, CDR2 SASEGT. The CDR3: CASTAGNTDTQYF.

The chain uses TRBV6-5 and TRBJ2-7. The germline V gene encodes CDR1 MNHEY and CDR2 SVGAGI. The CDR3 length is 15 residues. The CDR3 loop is CASSYSEGTPYEQYF.